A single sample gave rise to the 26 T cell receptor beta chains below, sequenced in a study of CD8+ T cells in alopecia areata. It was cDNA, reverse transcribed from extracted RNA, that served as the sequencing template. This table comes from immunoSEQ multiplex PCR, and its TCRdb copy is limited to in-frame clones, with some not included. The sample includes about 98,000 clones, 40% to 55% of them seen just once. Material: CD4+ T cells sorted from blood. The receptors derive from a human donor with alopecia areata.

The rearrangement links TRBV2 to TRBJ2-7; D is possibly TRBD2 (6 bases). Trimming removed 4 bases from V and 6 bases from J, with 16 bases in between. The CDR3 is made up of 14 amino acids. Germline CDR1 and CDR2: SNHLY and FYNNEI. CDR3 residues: CASSVDLATGEQYF. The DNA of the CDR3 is TGTGCCAGCAGTGTCGATCTAGCGACTGGCGAGCAGTACTTC.

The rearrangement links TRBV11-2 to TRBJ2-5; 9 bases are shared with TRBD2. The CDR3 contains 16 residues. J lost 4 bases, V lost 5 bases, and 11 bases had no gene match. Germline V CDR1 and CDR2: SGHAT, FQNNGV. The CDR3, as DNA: TGTGCCAGCAGCCCGTCCGCGGGGGGGCCCGGAGAGACCCAGTACTTC. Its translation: CASSPSAGGPGETQYF.

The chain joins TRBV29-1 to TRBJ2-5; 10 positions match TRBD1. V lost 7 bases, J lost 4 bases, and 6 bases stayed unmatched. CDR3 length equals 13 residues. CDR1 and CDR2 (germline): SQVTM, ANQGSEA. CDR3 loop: CSGGQGNGETQYF. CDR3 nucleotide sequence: TGCAGCGGGGGACAGGGGAACGGAGAGACCCAGTACTTC.

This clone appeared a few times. The CDR3 nucleotides are TGCAGCGCACAGGGTCCGGCCACAGATACGCAGTATTTT. Translated: CSAQGPATDTQYF. The chain carries TRBV29-1 and TRBJ2-3; D may be TRBD1 (6 bases). The V gene's germline CDR1 is SQVTM and CDR2 ANQGSEA. V shed 7 bases and J shed 2 bases, with 13 bases lying between them. The CDR3 runs 13 residues.

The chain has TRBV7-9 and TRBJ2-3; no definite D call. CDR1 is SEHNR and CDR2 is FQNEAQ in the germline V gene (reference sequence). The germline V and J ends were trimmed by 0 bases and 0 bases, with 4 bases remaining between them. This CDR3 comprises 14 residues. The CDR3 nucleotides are TGTGCCAGCAGCTTAGCGGTCAGCACAGATACGCAGTATTTT. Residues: CASSLAVSTDTQYF.

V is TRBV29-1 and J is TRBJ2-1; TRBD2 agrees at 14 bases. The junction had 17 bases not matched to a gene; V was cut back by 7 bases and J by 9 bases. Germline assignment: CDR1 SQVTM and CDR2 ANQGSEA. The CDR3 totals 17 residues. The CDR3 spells CSAEDRGRLAGGVEQFF. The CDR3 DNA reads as TGCAGCGCCGAGGACAGGGGGAGACTAGCGGGAGGGGTTGAGCAGTTCTTC.

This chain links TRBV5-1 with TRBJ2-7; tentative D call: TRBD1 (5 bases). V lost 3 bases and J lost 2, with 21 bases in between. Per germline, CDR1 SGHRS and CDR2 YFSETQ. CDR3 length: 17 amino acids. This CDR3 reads CASSSYMNPRQTYEQYF. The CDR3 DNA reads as TGCGCCAGCAGCTCCTACATGAACCCCAGACAGACCTACGAGCAGTACTTC.

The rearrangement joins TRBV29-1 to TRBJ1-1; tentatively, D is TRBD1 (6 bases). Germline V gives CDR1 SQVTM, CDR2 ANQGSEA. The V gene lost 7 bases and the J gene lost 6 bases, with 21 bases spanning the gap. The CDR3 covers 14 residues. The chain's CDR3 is CSGRRPGASAEAFF. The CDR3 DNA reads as TGCAGCGGCCGGCGCCCAGGGGCCTCCGCTGAAGCTTTCTTT.

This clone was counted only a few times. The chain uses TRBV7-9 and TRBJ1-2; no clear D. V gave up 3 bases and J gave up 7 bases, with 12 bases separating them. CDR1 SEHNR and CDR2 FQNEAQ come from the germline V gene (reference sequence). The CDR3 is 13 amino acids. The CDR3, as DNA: TGTGCCAGCAGCTTGGGCAGGACCTTTGGCTACACCTTC. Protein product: CASSLGRTFGYTF. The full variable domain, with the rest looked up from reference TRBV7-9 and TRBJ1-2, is DTGVSQNPRHKITKRGQNVTFRCDPISEHNRLYWYRQTLGQGPEFLTYFQNEAQLEKSRLLSDRFSAERPKGSFSTLEIQRTEQGDSAMYLCASSLGRTFGYTFGSGTRLTVV.

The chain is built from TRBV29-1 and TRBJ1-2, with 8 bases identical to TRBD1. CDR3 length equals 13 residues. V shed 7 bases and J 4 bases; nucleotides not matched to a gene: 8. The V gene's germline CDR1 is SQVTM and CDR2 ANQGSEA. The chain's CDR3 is CSAGGRQVYGYTF. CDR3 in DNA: TGCAGCGCAGGGGGCCGACAGGTCTATGGCTACACCTTC.

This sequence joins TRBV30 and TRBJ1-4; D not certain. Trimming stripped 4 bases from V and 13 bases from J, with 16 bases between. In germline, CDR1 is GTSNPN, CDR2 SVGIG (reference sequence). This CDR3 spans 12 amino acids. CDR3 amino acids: CAWKEIGRRLFF. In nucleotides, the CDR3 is TGTGCCTGGAAGGAAATTGGGAGACGACTGTTTTTT. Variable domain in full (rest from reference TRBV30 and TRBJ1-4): SQTIHQWPATLVQPVGSPLSLECTVEGTSNPNLYWYRQAAGRGLQLLFYSVGIGQISSEVPQNLSASRPQDRQFILSSKKLLLSDSGFYLCAWKEIGRRLFFGSGTQLSVL.

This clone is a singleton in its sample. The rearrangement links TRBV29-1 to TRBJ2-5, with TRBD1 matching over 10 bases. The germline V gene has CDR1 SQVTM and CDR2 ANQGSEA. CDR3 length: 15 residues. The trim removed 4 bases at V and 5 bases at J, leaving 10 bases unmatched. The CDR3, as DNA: TGCAGCGTTGCCTTGTTTGGGACAGGGGTCGAGACCCAGTACTTC. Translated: CSVALFGTGVETQYF.

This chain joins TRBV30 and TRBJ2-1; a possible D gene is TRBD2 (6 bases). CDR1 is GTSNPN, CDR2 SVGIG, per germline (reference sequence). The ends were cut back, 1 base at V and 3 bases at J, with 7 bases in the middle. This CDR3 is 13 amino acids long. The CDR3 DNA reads TGTGCCTGGAGTGGCGGGAACTACAATGAGCAGTTCTTC. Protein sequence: CAWSGGNYNEQFF.

The CDR3 DNA sequence: TGTGCCATCAGTGATGGACAGGGATACTACGAGCAGTACTTC. Its protein product is CAISDGQGYYEQYF. V is TRBV10-3 and J is TRBJ2-7; the match to TRBD1 covers 8 bases. Germline lookup yields CDR1 ENHRY and CDR2 SYGVKD. With 3 bases clipped from V and 3 bases from J, the junction kept 4 bases outside the gene matches. This CDR3 has 14 amino acids.

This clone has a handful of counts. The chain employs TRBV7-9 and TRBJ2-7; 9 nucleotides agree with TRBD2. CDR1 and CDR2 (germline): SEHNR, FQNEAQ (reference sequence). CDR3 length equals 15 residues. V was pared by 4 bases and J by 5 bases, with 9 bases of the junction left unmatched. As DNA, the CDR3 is TGTGCCAGCAGCTCGACGACTAGCGGTACGAACGAGCAGTACTTC. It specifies CASSSTTSGTNEQYF.

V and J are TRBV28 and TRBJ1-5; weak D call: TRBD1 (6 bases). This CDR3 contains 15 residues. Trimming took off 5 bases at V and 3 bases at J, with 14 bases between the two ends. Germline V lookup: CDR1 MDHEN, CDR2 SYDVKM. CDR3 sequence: CASSPGTTNNQPQHF. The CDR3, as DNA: TGTGCCAGCAGTCCCGGGACAACGAACAATCAGCCCCAGCATTTT. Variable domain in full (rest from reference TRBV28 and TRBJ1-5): DVKVTQSSRYLVKRTGEKVFLECVQDMDHENMFWYRQDPGLGLRLIYFSYDVKMKEKGDIPEGYSVSREKKERFSLILESASTNQTSMYLCASSPGTTNNQPQHFGDGTRLSIL.

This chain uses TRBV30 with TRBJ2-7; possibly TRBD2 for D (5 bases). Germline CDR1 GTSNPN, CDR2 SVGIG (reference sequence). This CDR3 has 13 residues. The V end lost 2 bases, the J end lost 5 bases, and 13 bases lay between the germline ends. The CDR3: CAWSPGSVDEQYF. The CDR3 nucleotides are TGTGCCTGGAGTCCGGGGTCCGTGGACGAGCAGTACTTC.

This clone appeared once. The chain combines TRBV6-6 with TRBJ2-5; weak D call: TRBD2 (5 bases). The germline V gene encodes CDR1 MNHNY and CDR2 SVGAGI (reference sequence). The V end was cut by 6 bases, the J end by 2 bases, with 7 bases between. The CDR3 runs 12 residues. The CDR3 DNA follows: TGTGCCAGCAGGGGAGAGCAAGAGACCCAGTACTTC. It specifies CASRGEQETQYF.

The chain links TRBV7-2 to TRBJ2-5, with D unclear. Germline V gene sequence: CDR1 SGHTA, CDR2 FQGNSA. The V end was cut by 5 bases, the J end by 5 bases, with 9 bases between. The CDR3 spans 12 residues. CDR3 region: CASSPQGETQYF. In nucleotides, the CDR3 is TGTGCCAGCAGCCCCCAAGGGGAGACCCAGTACTTC.

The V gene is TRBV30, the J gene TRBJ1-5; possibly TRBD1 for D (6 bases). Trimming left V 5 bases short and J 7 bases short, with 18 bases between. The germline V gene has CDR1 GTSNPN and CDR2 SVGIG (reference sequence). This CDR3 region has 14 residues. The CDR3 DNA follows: TGTGCCTGGGGCCGCCAGTCTGGGGGCCAGCCCCAGCATTTT. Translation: CAWGRQSGGQPQHF.

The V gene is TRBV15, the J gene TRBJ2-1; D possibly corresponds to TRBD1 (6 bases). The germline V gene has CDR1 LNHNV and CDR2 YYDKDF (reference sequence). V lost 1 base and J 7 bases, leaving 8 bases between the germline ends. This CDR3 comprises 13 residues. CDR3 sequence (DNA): TGTGCCACCAGCAGAGTAGGGGGTAATGAGCAGTTCTTC. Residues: CATSRVGGNEQFF.

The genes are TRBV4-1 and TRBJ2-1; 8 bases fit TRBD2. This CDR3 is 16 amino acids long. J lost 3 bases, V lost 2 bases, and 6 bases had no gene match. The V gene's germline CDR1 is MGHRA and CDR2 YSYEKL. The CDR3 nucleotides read TGCGCCAGCAGCCAAATAGCGGGGAGGCACTACAATGAGCAGTTCTTC. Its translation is CASSQIAGRHYNEQFF.

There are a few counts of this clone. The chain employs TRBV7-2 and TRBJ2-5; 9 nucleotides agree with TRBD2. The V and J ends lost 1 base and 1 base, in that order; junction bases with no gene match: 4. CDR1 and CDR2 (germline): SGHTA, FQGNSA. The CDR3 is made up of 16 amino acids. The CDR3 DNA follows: TGTGCCAGCAGCTTAGTCAGCGGGGGGCTCCAAGAGACCCAGTACTTC. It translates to CASSLVSGGLQETQYF.

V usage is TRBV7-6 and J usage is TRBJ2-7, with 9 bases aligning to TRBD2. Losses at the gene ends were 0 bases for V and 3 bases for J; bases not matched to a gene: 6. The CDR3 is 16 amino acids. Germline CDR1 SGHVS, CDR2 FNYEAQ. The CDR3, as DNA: TGTGCCAGCAGCTTAGCGCCGGCTAGCGGGGTCTACGAGCAGTACTTC. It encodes CASSLAPASGVYEQYF.

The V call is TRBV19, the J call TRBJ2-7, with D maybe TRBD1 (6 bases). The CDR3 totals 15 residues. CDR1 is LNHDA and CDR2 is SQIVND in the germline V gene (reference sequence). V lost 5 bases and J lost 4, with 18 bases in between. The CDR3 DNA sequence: TGTGCCAGTAGTCCGGACAGCGCGCCCCTTTACGAGCAGTACTTC. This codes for CASSPDSAPLYEQYF.

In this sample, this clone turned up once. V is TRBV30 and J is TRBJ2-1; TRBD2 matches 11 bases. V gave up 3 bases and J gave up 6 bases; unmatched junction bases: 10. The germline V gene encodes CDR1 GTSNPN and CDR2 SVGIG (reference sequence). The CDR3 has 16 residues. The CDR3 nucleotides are TGTGCCTGGAGCCAGGGACTAGCGGCGGTAGGCAATGAGCAGTTCTTC. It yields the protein CAWSQGLAAVGNEQFF.